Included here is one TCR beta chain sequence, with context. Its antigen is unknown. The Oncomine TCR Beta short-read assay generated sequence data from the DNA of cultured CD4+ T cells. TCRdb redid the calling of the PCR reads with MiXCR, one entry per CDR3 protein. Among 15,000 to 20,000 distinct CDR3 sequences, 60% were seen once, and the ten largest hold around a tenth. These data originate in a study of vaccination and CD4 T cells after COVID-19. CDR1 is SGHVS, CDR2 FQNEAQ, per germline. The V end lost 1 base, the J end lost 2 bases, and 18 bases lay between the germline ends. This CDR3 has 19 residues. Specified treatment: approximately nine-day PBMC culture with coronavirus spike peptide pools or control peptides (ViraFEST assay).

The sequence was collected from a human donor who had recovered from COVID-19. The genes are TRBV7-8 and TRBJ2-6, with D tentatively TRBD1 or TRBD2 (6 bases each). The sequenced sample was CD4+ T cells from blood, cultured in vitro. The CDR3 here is CASSLDYRGHHTGANVLTF. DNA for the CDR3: TGTGCCAGCAGCTTAGACTACCGGGGGCACCACACTGGGGCCAACGTCCTGACTTTC.